The 8 T cell receptor beta chains listed next were all sequenced from one sample in a study of T cell responses to AZD1222 COVID-19 vaccine. Method: immunoSEQ multiplex PCR; TCRdb's copy keeps in-frame clones and lacks some. In the table there are some 120,000 clones, 91% of which are singletons. Sequencing was performed on peripheral blood, taken on day 0 of AZD1222 vaccination. The receptors were sampled from an adult in good health.

V usage is TRBV5-1 and J usage is TRBJ2-3; maybe TRBD2 (5 bases). V was cut by 0 bases and J by 3 bases, with 11 bases left in between. The germline gives CDR1 SGHRS, CDR2 YFSETQ. CDR3 length: 15 residues. CDR3 protein: CASSLVLRATDTQYF. CDR3 in DNA: TGCGCCAGCAGCTTGGTTTTGCGGGCTACAGATACGCAGTATTTT.

The V and J genes are TRBV21-1 and TRBJ1-5; the table's D call of TRBD1 was not tested on the DNA. TRBV21-1 is a pseudogene locus. The CDR3 is 21 residues long. In nucleotides, the CDR3 is TGTGCCAGCCCCTTCCAAGCCAGGGGGAGGCTTCAAGGGCGGCTGGATCAGCCCCAGCATTTT. It codes for CASPFQARGRLQGRLDQPQHF.

The V call is TRBV5-1, the J call TRBJ1-1, with D unclear. This CDR3 region has 13 residues. Trimming stripped 2 bases from V and 5 bases from J, with 10 bases between. The germline V gene encodes CDR1 SGHRS and CDR2 YFSETQ. The CDR3: CASSFRGMTEAFF. For the CDR3, the DNA is TGCGCCAGCAGCTTCCGGGGAATGACTGAAGCTTTCTTT.

This clone has just a few counts. The V call is TRBV30, the J call TRBJ2-2; D unresolved. The V end was cut by 4 bases, the J end by 1 base, with 7 bases between. Germline V gene data show CDR1 as GTSNPN and CDR2 as SVGIG (reference sequence). The CDR3 extends over 13 amino acids. CDR3 region: CAWKQRNTGELFF. The CDR3 coding sequence is TGTGCCTGGAAACAGCGGAACACCGGGGAGCTGTTTTTT.

V and J are TRBV7-6 and TRBJ2-3; D gene ambiguous. This CDR3 has 13 residues. CDR1 is SGHVS and CDR2 is FNYEAQ in the germline V gene. V was trimmed by 5 bases and J by 0 bases, leaving 6 bases between them. CDR3 in DNA: TGTGCCAGCAGCCCGTGGAGCACAGATACGCAGTATTTT. Translation: CASSPWSTDTQYF.

A few counts support this clone. This chain connects TRBV18 to TRBJ2-3, with 7 nucleotides matching TRBD1. Germline values: CDR1 KGHSH, CDR2 LQKENI. The CDR3 is made up of 14 amino acids. Germline trimming cut 4 bases from V and 2 bases from J; bases unmatched to any gene: 3. CDR3: CASSRDRNTDTQYF. CDR3 nucleotides: TGTGCCAGCTCACGGGACAGAAACACAGATACGCAGTATTTT.

The rearrangement joins TRBV12-3 or TRBV12-4 to TRBJ1-6; D remains ambiguous. Deletions cut 2 bases from V and 8 bases from J, with 4 bases between. This CDR3 spans 12 amino acids. This CDR3 reads CASSLRDSPLHF. Written as DNA, the CDR3 is TGTGCCAGCAGTTTAAGGGATTCACCCCTCCACTTT.

V gene TRBV3-1 (or the pseudogene TRBV3-2) combines with J gene TRBJ2-2; no definite D call. The CDR3 extends over 11 amino acids. Germline CDR1 is LGHDT and CDR2 is YNNKEL (reference sequence). Trimming left V 1 base short and J 7 bases short, with 1 base between. For the CDR3, the DNA is TGTGCCAGCAGCCAAGGCGGGGAGCTGTTTTTT. Translated: CASSQGGELFF.